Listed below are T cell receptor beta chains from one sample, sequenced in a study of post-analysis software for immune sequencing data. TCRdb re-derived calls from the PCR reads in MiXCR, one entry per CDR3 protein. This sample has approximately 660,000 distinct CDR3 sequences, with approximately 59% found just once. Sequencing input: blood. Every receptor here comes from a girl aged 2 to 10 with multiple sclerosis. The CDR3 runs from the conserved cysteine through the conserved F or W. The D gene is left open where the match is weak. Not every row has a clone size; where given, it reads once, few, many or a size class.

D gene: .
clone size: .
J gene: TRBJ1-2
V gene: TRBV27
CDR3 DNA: TGTGCCAGCAGTGCCAAGGGGGGCCATGGCTACACCTTC
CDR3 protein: CASSAKGGHGYTF

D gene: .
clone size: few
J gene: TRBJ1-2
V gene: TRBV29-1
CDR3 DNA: TGCAGCGCCAAGCGTGCCAACAGTGGAGGCTACACCTTC
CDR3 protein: CSAKRANSGGYTF

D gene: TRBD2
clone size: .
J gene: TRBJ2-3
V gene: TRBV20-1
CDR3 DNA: TGCAGTGCTAGAGGCCTAGCGGGAGGGGGAGGGGATACGCAGTATTTT
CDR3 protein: CSARGLAGGGGDTQYF

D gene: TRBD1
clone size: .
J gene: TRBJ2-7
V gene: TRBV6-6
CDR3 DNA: TGTGCCAGCACCGCGGACAGGTGGTCCTACGAGCAGTACTTC
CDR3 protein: CASTADRWSYEQYF

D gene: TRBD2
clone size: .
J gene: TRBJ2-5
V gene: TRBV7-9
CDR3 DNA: TGTGCCAGCAGCCAAGCGGGAGCCAGCAGGACCCAGTACTTC
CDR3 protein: CASSQAGASRTQYF

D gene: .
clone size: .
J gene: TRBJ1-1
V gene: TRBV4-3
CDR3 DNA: TGCGCCAGCAGCCAAGATCCCCAGGTCCCCGAAGCTTTCTTT
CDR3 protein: CASSQDPQVPEAFF

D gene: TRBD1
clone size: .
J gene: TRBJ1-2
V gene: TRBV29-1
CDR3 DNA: TGCAGCGTTCTACAGGGGGCCGGCTATGGCTACACCTTC
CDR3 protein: CSVLQGAGYGYTF

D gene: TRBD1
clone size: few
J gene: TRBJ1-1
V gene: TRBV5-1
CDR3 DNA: TGCGCCAGCAGCGCCGGACCGACAGGGGACACTGAAGCTTTCTTT
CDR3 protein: CASSAGPTGDTEAFF

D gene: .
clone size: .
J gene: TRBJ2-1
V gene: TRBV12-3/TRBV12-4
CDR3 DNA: TGTGCCAGCAGTACAGGGTGCGGTGAGCAGTTCTTC
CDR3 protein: CASSTGCGEQFF

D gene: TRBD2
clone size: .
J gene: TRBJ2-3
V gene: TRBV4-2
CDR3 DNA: TGTGCCAGCAGCCGTCTGACTAGCGGGGGTACTAGCACAGATACGCAGTATTTT
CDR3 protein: CASSRLTSGGTSTDTQYF

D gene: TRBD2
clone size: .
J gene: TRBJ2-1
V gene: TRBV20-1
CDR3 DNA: TGCAGTGCAAAGCTGGTAGCGGGAGGCCCAGGGGAGTTCTTC
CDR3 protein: CSAKLVAGGPGEFF

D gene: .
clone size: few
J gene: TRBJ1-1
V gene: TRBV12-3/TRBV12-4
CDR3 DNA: TGTGCCAGCAGTTTAAGTCCAGTGAACACTGAAGCTTTCTTT
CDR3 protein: CASSLSPVNTEAFF

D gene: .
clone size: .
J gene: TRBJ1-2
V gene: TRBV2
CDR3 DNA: TGTGCCAGCTATTTAACCCTCTATGGCTACACCTTC
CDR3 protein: CASYLTLYGYTF

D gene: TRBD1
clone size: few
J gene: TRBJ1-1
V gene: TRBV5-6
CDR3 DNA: TGTGCCAGCAGCAGATACTCCGGGACAGGTATCACTGAAGCTTTCTTT
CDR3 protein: CASSRYSGTGITEAFF

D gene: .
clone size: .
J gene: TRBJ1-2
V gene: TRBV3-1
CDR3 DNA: TGTGCCAGCAGCCAAGATCCCGGGGAGACCTATGGCTACACCTTC
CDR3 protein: CASSQDPGETYGYTF

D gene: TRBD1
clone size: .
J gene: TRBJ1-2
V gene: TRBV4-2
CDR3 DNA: TGTGCCAGCAGCCAAGAAACAGGGGGCCCCTATGACTACACCTTC
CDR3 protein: CASSQETGGPYDYTF

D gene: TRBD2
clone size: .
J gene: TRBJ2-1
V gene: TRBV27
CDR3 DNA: TGTGCCAGCAGTCGGGGGGGCCTCAAATACAATGAGCAGTTCTTC
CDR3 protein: CASSRGGLKYNEQFF

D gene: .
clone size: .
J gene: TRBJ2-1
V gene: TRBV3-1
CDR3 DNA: TGTGCCAGCAGCCAAGATCACGGGGGTGAGCAGTTCTTC
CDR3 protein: CASSQDHGGEQFF

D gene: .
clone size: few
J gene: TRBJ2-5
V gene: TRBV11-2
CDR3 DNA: TGTGCCAGCAGCCCCGGTGGGCTAGCTGACTACAATGAGCAGTACTTC
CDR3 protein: CASSPGGLADYNEQYF

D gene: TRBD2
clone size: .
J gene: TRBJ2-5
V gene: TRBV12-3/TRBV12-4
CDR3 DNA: TGTGCCAGCAGTTTGATGGGTAGCGGGAACCAAGAGACCCAGTACTTC
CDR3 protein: CASSLMGSGNQETQYF

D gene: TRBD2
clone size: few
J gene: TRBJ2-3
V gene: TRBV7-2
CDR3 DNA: TGTGCCAGCAGGTCTTTGGGCGGGGGGCTCACAGATACGCAGTATTTT
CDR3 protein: CASRSLGGGLTDTQYF

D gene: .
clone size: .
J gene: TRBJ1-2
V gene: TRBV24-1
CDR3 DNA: TGTGCCACCAGCGTCGCGGGGCATGGCTACACCTTC
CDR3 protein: CATSVAGHGYTF

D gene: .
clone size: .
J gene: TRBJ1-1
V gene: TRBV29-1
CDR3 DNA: TGCAGCGTTGGCGTGGGCAGGAGAACTCCCAGGAACACTGAAGCTTTCTTT
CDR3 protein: CSVGVGRRTPRNTEAFF

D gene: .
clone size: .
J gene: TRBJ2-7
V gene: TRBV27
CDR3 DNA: TGTGCCAGCAAACGAGAAACGAGCTCCTACGAGCAGTACTTC
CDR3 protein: CASKRETSSYEQYF

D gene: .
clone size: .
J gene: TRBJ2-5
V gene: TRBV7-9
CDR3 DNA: TGTGCCAGCAGCTTAGTTTCGGCCGGGGAGACCCAGTACTTC
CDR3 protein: CASSLVSAGETQYF

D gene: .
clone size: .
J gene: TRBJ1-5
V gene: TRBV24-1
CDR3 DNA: TGTGCCACAGGCCCCGGAAGGAATAGCAATCAGCCCCAGCATTTT
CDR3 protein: CATGPGRNSNQPQHF

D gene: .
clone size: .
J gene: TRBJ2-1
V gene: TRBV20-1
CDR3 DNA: TGCAGTGCTGGAGCGACAGGTGTTGGCTCCTACAGTGAGCAGTTCTTC
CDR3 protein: CSAGATGVGSYSEQFF

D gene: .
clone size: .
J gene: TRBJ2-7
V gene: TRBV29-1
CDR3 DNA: TGCAGCGTTGTCTCTCTACGTTCCGAGCAGTACTTC
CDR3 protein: CSVVSLRSEQYF

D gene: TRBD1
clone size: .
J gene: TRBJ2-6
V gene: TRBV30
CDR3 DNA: TGTGCCTGGAGCGGACAGGGGGGCCTCTCTGGGGCCAACGTCCTGACTTTC
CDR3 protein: CAWSGQGGLSGANVLTF

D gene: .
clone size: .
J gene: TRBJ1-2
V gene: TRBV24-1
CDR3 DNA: TGTGCCACCAGTGTGGGGCGAGCTAAGTACTATGGCTACACCTTC
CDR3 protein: CATSVGRAKYYGYTF

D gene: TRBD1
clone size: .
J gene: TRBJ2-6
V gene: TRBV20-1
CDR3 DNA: TGCAGTGCCCAATCAAAACGGACAGGGGGTCCCCTCCCCGGGGCCAACGTCCGGACTTTC
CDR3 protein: CSAQSKRTGGPLPGANVRTF

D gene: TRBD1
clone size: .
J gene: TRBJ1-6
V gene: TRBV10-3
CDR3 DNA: TGTGCCATCAGTGAGTCAGACAGGGGTAATTCACCCCTCCACTTT
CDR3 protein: CAISESDRGNSPLHF

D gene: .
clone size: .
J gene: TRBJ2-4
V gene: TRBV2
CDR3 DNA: TGTGCCAGCAGCGACAGGTTCCTAGCCAAAAACATTCAGTACTTC
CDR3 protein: CASSDRFLAKNIQYF

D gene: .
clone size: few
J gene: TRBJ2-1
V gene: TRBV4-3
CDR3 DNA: TGCGCCAGCAGCTACCGGGACGCTCCTAATGAGCAGTTCTTC
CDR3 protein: CASSYRDAPNEQFF

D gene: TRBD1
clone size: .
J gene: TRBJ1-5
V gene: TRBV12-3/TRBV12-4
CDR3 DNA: TGTGCCACCAAGTTCGGGACAGATGGCAATCAGCCCCAGCATTTT
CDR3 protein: CATKFGTDGNQPQHF

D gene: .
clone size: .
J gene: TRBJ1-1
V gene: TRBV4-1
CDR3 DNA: TGCGCCAGCAGCCAAGATAATACCAGGGGTCACACTGAAGCTTTCTTT
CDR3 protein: CASSQDNTRGHTEAFF

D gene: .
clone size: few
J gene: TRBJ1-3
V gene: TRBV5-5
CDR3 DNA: TGTGCCAGCAGCTCTTTGAATTCTGGAAACACCATATATTTT
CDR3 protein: CASSSLNSGNTIYF

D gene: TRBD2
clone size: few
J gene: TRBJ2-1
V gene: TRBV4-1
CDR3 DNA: TGCGCCAGCAGCCAAGGGTGGGGCGGGAGCCCCTACAATGAGCAGTTCTTC
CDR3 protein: CASSQGWGGSPYNEQFF

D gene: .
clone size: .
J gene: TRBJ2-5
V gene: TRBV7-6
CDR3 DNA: TGTGCCAGCAGCTCAGCGGATCAAGAGACCCAGTACTTC
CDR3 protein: CASSSADQETQYF

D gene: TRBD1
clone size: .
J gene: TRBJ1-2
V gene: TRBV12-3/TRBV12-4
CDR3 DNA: TGTGCCAGCAGTTTCGGCCAGGGGGCGCATGTTGGCTACACCTTC
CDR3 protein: CASSFGQGAHVGYTF

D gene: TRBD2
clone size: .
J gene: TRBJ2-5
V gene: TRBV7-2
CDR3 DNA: TGTGCCAGCAGCTTAGGGGCTAGCGGGATCCAAGAGACCCAGTACTTC
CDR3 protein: CASSLGASGIQETQYF

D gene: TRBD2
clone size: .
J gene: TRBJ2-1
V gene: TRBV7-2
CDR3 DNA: TGTGCCAGCAGCCAAAGACTAGCGGGGGACAATGAGCAGTTCTTC
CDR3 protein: CASSQRLAGDNEQFF

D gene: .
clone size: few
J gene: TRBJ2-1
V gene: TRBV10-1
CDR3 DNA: TGCGCCAGCAGTCAGGGGTTGAATGAGCAGTTCTTC
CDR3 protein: CASSQGLNEQFF

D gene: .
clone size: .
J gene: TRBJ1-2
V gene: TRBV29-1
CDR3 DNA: TGCAGCGTTGAAAAGTCCGATAGGGGCTACACCTTC
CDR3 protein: CSVEKSDRGYTF

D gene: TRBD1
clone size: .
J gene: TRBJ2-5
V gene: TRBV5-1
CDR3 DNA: TGCGCCAGCAGCTCGTCCCGGGACAGGGGTCGGGAGACCCAGTACTTC
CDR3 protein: CASSSSRDRGRETQYF

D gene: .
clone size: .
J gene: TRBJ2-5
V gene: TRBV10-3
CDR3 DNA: TGTGCCAGCGGACAGATCCAAGAGACCCAGTACTTC
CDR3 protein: CASGQIQETQYF

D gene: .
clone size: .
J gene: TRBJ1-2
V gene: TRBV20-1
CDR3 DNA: TGCAGTGCTAGCCTAGGGGGGTATGGCTACACCTTC
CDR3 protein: CSASLGGYGYTF

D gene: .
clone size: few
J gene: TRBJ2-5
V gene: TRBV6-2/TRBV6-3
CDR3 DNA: TGTGCCAGCAAGGGACGGTCCCAAGAGACCCAGTACTTC
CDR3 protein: CASKGRSQETQYF

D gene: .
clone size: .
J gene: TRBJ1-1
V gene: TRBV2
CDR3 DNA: TGTGCCGGAGGGGTTATGAACACTGAAGCTTTCTTT
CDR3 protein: CAGGVMNTEAFF

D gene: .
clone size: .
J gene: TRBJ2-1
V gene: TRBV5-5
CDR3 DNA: TGTGCCAGCAGCTTGGAATGGCGGTCTAATGAGCAGTTCTTC
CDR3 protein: CASSLEWRSNEQFF

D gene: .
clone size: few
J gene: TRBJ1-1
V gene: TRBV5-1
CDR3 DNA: TGCGCCAGCAGCTTGGTCGGCGGGATGAGCACTGAAGCTTTCTTT
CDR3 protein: CASSLVGGMSTEAFF

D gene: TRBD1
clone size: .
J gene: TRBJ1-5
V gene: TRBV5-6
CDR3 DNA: TGTGCCAGCAGCCCCATGGACAGGGGGCGAATTGGACAGCCCCAGCATTTT
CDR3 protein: CASSPMDRGRIGQPQHF

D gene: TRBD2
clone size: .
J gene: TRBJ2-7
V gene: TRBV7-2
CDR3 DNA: TGTGCCAGCAGCTTAGGAGCGGGAGGGCCGAGGGGGTACGAGCAGTACTTC
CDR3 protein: CASSLGAGGPRGYEQYF

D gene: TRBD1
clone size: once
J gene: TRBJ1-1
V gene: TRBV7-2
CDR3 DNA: TGTGCCAGCAGCCCCGGGACAGGGCGAGCTTTCTTT
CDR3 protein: CASSPGTGRAFF

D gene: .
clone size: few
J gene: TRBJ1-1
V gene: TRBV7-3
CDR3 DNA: TGTGCCAGCAGCTTAACGCCGGACACTGAAGCTTTCTTT
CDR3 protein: CASSLTPDTEAFF